These 12 T cell receptor beta chains were all obtained from the same sample, sequenced in a study of beta chain features in type 1 diabetes. cDNA synthesis used the whole RNA isolate, giving expressed TCRB sequences. Clones were sequenced by immunoSEQ multiplex PCR, and TCRdb holds only the in-frame ones, with some missing. The table lists hundreds of thousands of clones, about 71% of them singletons. The source material was naive CD4+ T cells from blood. Receptors were obtained from a man aged 30 to 45 in good health.

The V and J genes are TRBV12-5 and TRBJ1-5; D is ambiguous. CDR3 length: 14 residues. Germline-derived CDR1 and CDR2 are LGHNT and FRNRAP. V was clipped by 3 bases and J by 3 bases, with 9 bases between them. CDR3 in DNA: TGTGCTAGTGGTTTAGAAGGGATCAATCAGCCCCAGCATTTT. It yields the protein CASGLEGINQPQHF.

This chain joins TRBV7-9 and TRBJ2-4; D is unclear. The V end was cut by 3 bases, the J end by 1 base, with 7 bases between. Germline CDR1 SEHNR, CDR2 FQNEAQ (reference sequence). The CDR3 spans 14 residues. The CDR3 sequence is CASSFAGAKNIQYF. CDR3 in DNA: TGTGCCAGCAGCTTCGCCGGGGCCAAAAACATTCAGTACTTC.

The gene calls are TRBV30 and TRBJ1-1; D gene uncertain. V was trimmed by 2 bases and J by 1 base, leaving 11 bases between them. The CDR3 consists of 14 residues. Germline lookup yields CDR1 GTSNPN and CDR2 SVGIG (reference sequence). The CDR3 DNA is TGTGCCTGGAGTTTAGAGGCCCAGAACACTGAAGCTTTCTTT. The encoded protein is CAWSLEAQNTEAFF.

This chain joins TRBV7-2 and TRBJ2-2, with D possibly being TRBD2 (6 bases). Trimming removed 3 bases from V and 4 bases from J, with 6 bases in between. CDR1 is SGHTA, CDR2 FQGNSA, per germline. This CDR3 region has 13 residues. The CDR3 reads CASSLEGTGELFF. The CDR3 bases are TGTGCCAGCAGCTTGGAGGGCACCGGGGAGCTGTTTTTT.

The chain carries TRBV14 and TRBJ2-1; the D is unclear. Germline CDR1 SGHDN, CDR2 FVKESK. V shed 1 base and J shed 12 bases, with 7 bases lying between them. This CDR3 spans 11 amino acids. CDR3 residues: CASSQGMVQFF. In DNA, the CDR3 is TGTGCCAGCAGCCAAGGCATGGTGCAGTTCTTC.

This clone was seen more than once but under ten times. The chain is built from TRBV30 and TRBJ2-2; D may be TRBD1 (5 bases). The V gene's germline CDR1 is GTSNPN and CDR2 SVGIG (reference sequence). Trimming removed 7 bases from V and 4 bases from J, with 22 bases in between. The CDR3 has 16 residues. The CDR3: CASHSAGSQSTGELFF. The CDR3 region has the DNA TGTGCCTCACATTCGGCAGGGTCCCAAAGCACCGGGGAGCTGTTTTTT.

The V gene is TRBV9, the J gene TRBJ2-1; D is possibly TRBD2 (6 bases). Germline V gene sequence: CDR1 SGDLS, CDR2 YYNGEE. Trimming took 3 bases from V and 5 from J, leaving 15 bases between them. The CDR3 loop spans 15 amino acids. The CDR3 coding sequence is TGTGCCAGCAGCGGAGTAGCCGGGAGAAACAATGAGCAGTTCTTC. This codes for CASSGVAGRNNEQFF.

This chain links TRBV5-4 with TRBJ2-3; the D gene is possibly TRBD2 (5 bases). The CDR3 loop spans 15 amino acids. Trimming stripped 0 bases from V and 1 base from J, with 9 bases between. Germline CDR1 and CDR2: SGHNT and YYREEE (reference sequence). DNA of the CDR3: TGTGCCAGCAGCTTGGAGGGTAGCGGCACAGATACGCAGTATTTT. Its translation is CASSLEGSGTDTQYF.

V usage is TRBV14 and J usage is TRBJ2-1, with 9 positions matching TRBD1. This CDR3 is built from 13 residues. Germline trimming cut 4 bases from V and 8 bases from J; bases unmatched to any gene: 3. CDR1 and CDR2 (germline): SGHDN, FVKESK. The CDR3 DNA reads as TGTGCCAGCAGCCCGGGGACAGGGCATGAGCAGTTCTTC. Translating gives CASSPGTGHEQFF.

V usage is TRBV6-4 and J usage is TRBJ2-3; D may match TRBD1 or TRBD2 (6 bases each). V was pared by 6 bases and J by 5 bases, with 15 bases between. Germline values: CDR1 MRHNA, CDR2 SNTAGT. The CDR3 spans 14 residues. The CDR3 DNA is TGTGCCAGCAGCACGGGGGCCATCGGAGATACGCAGTATTTT. It encodes CASSTGAIGDTQYF.

Only a few counts were recorded for this clone. The gene calls are TRBV30 and TRBJ1-2, with a possible D match to TRBD1 (5 bases). Germline V gene data show CDR1 as GTSNPN and CDR2 as SVGIG (reference sequence). V lost 1 base and J 4 bases, leaving 10 bases between the germline ends. The CDR3 is 13 amino acids. CDR3 protein: CAWSEGDSYGYTF. CDR3 coding DNA: TGTGCCTGGAGTGAGGGCGACAGCTATGGCTACACCTTC.

This clone was seen only a few times. This rearrangement joins TRBV30 to TRBJ1-6, with D hard to call. V dropped 3 bases and J dropped 10 bases, with 16 bases sitting between them. The CDR3 is 14 residues long. Germline assignment: CDR1 GTSNPN and CDR2 SVGIG (reference sequence). The CDR3 loop is CAWRDLGKGSPLHF. The CDR3 nucleotides are TGTGCCTGGAGGGATCTCGGGAAGGGATCACCCCTCCACTTT.